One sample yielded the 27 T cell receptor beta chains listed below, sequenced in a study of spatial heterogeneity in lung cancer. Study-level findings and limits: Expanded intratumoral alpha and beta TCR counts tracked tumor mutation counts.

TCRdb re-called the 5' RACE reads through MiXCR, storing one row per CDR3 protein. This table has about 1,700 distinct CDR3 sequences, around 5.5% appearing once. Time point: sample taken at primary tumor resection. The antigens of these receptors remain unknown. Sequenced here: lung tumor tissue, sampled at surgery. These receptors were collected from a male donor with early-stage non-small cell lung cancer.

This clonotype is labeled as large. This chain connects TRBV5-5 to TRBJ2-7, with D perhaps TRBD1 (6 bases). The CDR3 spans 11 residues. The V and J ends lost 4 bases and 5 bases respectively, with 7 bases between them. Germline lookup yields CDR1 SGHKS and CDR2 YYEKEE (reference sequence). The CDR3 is CASSQGNEQYF. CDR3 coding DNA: TGTGCCAGCAGCCAGGGGAACGAGCAGTACTTC. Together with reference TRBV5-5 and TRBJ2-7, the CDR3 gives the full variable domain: DAGVTQSPTHLIKTRGQQVTLRCSPISGHKSVSWYQQVLGQGPQFIFQYYEKEERGRGNFPDRFSARQFPNYSSELNVNALLLGDSALYLCASSQGNEQYFGPGTRLTVT.

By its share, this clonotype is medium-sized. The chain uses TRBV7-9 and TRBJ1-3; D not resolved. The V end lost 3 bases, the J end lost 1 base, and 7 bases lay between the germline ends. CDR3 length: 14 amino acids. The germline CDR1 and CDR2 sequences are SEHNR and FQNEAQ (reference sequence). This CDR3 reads CASSFSGSGNTIYF. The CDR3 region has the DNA TGTGCCAGCAGCTTCTCAGGTTCTGGAAACACCATATATTTT.

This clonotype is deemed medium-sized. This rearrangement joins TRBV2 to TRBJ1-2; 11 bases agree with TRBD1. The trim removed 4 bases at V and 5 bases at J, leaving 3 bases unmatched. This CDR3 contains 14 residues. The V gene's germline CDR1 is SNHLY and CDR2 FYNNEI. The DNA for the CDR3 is TGTGCCAGCAGTGGGGACAGGGGGTTTTATGGCTACACCTTC. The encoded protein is CASSGDRGFYGYTF. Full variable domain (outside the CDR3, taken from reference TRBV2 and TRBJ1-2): EPEVTQTPSHQVTQMGQEVILRCVPISNHLYFYWYRQILGQKVEFLVSFYNNEISEKSEIFDDQFSVERPDGSNFTLKIRSTKLEDSAMYFCASSGDRGFYGYTFGSGTRLTVV.

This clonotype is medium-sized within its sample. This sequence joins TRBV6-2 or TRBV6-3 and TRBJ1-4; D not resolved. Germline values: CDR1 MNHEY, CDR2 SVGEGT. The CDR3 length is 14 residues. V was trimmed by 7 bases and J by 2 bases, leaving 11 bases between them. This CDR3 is CASTSRVTNEKLFF. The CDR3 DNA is TGTGCCAGCACCTCTCGAGTGACTAATGAAAAACTGTTTTTT.

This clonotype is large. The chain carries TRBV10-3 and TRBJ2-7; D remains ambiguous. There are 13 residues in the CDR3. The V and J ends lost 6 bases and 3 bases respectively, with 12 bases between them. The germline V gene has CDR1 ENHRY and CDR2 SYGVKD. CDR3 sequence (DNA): TGTGCCATCAGCCCCGTCCTCTTCTACGAGCAGTACTTC. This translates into CAISPVLFYEQYF.

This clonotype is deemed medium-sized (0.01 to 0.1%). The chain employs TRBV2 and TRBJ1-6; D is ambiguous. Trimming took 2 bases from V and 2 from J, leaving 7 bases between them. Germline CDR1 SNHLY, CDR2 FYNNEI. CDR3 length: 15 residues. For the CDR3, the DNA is TGTGCCAGCAGTGAAACAGAAGCCTATAATTCACCCCTCCACTTT. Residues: CASSETEAYNSPLHF.

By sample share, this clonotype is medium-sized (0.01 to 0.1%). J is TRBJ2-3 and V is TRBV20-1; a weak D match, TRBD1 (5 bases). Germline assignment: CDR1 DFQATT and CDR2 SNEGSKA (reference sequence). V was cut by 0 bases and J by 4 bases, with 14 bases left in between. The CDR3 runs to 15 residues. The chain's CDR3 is CSARDPTGAADTQYF. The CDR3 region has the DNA TGCAGTGCTAGAGATCCCACAGGCGCAGCAGATACGCAGTATTTT.

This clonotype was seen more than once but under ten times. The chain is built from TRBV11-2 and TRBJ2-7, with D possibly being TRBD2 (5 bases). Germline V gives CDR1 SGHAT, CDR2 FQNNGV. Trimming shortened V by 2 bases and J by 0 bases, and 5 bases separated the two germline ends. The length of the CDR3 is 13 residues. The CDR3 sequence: CASSLTSSYEQYF. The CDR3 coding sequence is TGTGCCAGCAGCTTAACTAGCTCCTACGAGCAGTACTTC.

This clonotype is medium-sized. CDR3 protein: CASILGRGLVTDTQYF. The CDR3 DNA reads TGTGCCAGCATCCTGGGGAGGGGGCTTGTCACAGATACGCAGTATTTT. The rearrangement links TRBV7-9 to TRBJ2-3, with D perhaps being TRBD1 or TRBD2 (7 bases each). CDR1 is SEHNR, CDR2 FQNEAQ, per germline (reference sequence). The CDR3 is 16 residues long. V lost 7 bases and J 2 bases, leaving 19 bases between the germline ends.

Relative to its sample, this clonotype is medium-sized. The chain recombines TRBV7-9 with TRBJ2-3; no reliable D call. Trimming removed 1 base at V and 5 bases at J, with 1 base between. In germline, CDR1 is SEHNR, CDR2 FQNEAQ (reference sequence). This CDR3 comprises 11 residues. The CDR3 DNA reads TGTGCCAGCAGCTTAGAAGATACGCAGTATTTT. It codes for CASSLEDTQYF.

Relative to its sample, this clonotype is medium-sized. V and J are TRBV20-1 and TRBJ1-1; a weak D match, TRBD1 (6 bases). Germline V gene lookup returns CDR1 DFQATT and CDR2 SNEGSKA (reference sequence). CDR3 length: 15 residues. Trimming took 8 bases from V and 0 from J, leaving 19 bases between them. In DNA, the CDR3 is TGCAGTTCACGAAAGGGGGGGAGGATGAACACTGAAGCTTTCTTT. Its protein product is CSSRKGGRMNTEAFF.

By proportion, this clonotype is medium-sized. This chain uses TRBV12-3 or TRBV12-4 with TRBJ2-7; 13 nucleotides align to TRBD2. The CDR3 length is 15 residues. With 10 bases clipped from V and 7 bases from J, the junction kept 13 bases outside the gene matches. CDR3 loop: CATTIGLAGADEQYF. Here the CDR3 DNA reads TGTGCCACCACCATCGGACTAGCGGGGGCAGATGAGCAGTACTTC.

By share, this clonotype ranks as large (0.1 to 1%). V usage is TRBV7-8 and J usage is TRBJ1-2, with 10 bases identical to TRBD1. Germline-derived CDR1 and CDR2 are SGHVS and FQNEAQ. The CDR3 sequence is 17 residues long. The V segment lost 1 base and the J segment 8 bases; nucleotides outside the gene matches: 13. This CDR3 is CASSLVVTGGKFVGYTF. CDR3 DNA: TGTGCCAGCAGCTTAGTTGTGACAGGGGGCAAATTCGTAGGCTACACCTTC.

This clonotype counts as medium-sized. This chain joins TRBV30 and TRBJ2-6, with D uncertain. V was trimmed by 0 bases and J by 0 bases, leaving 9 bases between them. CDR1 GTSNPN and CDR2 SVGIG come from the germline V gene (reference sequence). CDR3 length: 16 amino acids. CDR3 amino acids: CAWSVPHTSGANVLTF. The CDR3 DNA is TGTGCCTGGAGTGTACCACACACCTCTGGGGCCAACGTCCTGACTTTC.

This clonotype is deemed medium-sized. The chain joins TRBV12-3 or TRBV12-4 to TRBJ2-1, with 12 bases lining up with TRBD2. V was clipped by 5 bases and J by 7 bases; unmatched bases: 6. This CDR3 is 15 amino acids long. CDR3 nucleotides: TGTGCCAGCAGTCGACTAGCGGGGGTTGGGAATGAGCAGTTCTTC. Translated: CASSRLAGVGNEQFF.

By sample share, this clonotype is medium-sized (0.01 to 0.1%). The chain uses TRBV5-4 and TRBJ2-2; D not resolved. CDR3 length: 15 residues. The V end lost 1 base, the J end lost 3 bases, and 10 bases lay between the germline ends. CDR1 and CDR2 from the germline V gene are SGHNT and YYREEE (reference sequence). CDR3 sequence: CASSLRDRDTGELFF. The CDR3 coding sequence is TGTGCCAGCAGCTTGAGGGATCGGGACACCGGGGAGCTGTTTTTT.

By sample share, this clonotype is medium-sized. In DNA, the CDR3 is TGTGCCAGCAGTTCTTTCGGGGGCGCGGAGACCCAGTACTTC. It encodes CASSSFGGAETQYF. The chain uses TRBV27 and TRBJ2-5; D is tentatively TRBD1 or TRBD2 (6 bases each). The CDR3 length is 14 residues. Looked up from germline, CDR1 is MNHEY and CDR2 is SMNVEV (reference sequence). V lost 4 bases and J lost 5, with 14 bases in between.

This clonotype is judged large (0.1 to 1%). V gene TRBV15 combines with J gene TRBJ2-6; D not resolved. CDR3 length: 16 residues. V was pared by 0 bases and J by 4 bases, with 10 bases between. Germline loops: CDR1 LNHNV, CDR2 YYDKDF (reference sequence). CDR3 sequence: CATSRESGSGANVLTF. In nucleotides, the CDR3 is TGTGCCACCAGCAGAGAGAGTGGGTCCGGGGCCAACGTCCTGACTTTC. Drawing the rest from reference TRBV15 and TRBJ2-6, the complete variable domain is DAMVIQNPRYQVTQFGKPVTLSCSQTLNHNVMYWYQQKSSQAPKLLFHYYDKDFNNEADTPDNFQSRRPNTSFCFLDIRSPGLGDTAMYLCATSRESGSGANVLTFGAGSRLTVL.

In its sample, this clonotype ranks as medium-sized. This chain's CDR3 is CASQSGGASKQYF. In DNA form, the CDR3 reads TGTGCCAGCCAGAGCGGGGGGGCTTCAAAGCAGTACTTC. The rearrangement joins TRBV6-5 to TRBJ2-7, with 10 nucleotides matching TRBD2. CDR3 length: 13 amino acids. CDR1 is MNHEY and CDR2 is SVGAGI in the germline V gene. J gave up 8 bases and V 8 bases, and 9 bases lay outside the gene matches.

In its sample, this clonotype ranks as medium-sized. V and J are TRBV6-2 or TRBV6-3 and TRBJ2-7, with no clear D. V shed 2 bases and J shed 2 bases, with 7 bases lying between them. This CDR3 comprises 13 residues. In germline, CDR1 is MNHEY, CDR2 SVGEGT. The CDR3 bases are TGTGCCAGCAGTTACCTACAGACCTACGAGCAGTACTTC. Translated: CASSYLQTYEQYF.

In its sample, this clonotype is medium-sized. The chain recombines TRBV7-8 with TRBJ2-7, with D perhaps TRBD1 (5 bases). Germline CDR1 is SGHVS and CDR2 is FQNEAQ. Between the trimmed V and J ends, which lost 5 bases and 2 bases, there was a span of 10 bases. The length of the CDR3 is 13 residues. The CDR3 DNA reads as TGTGCCAGCAGCCCCAGACAGACCTACGAGCAGTACTTC. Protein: CASSPRQTYEQYF.

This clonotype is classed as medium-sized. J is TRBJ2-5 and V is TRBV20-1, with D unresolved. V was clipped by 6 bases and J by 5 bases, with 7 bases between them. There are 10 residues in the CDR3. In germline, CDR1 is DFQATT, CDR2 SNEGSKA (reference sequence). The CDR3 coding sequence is TGCAGTGCCCCGACGGAGACCCAGTACTTC. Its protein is CSAPTETQYF.

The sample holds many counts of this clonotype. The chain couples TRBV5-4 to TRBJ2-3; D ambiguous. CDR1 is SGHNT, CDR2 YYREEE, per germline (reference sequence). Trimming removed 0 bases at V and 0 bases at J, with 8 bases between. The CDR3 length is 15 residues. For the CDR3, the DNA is TGTGCCAGCAGCTTGGCAGGTGCTAGCACAGATACGCAGTATTTT. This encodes CASSLAGASTDTQYF.

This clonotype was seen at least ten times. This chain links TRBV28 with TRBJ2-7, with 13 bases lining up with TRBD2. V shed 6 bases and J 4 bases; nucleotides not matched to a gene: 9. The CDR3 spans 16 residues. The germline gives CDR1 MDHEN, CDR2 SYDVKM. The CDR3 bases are TGTGCCAGCAGCTCCGGACTAGCGGGGGCCCCGTACGAGCAGTACTTC. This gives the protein CASSSGLAGAPYEQYF.

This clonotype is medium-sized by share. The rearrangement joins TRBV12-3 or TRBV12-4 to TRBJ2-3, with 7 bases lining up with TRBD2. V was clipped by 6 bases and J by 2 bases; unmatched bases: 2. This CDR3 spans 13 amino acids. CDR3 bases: TGTGCCAGCAGCGGGGGGACCACAGATACGCAGTATTTT. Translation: CASSGGTTDTQYF.

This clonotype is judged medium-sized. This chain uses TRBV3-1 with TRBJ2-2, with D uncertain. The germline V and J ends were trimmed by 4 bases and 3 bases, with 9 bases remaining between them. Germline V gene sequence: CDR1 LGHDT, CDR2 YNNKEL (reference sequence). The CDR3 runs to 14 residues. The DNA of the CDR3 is TGTGCCAGCAGCCTTCGACACGACACCGGGGAGCTGTTTTTT. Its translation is CASSLRHDTGELFF.

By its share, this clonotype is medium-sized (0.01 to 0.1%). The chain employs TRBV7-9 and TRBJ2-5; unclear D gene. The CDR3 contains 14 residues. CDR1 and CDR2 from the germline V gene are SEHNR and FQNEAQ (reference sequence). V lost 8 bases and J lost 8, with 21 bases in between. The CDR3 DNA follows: TGTGCCAGCTACGCCTCCGGGCAACATCCTACCCAGTACTTC. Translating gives CASYASGQHPTQYF.